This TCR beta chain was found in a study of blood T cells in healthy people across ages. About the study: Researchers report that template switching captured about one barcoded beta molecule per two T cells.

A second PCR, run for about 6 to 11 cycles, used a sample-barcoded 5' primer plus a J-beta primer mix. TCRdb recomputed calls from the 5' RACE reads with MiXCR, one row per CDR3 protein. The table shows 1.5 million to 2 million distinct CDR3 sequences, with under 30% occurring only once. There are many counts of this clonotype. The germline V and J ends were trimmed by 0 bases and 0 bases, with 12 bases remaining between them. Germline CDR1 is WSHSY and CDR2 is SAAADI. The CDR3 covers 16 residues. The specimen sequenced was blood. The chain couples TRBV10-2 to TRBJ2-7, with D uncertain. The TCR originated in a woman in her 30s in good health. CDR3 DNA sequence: TGCGCCAGCAGTGAGTCAGGACCGATAAGCTCCTACGAGCAGTACTTC. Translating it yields CASSESGPISSYEQYF.